This TCR beta chain was identified in a study of blood T cell repertoires in COVID-19. The CDR3 is 17 amino acids. Germline V gene sequence: CDR1 SGHTA, CDR2 FQGNSA. With V trimmed by 3 bases and J by 1 base, 10 bases remained unmatched. The method was immunoSEQ multiplex PCR; TCRdb's version includes in-frame clones alone and lacks a portion of them. The data contain around 60,000 clones, roughly 90% of them seen just once; the ten biggest clones take up approximately 4%. A note on this clone: This sample includes further DNA sequences coding for the same CDR3.

Sequenced material: peripheral blood. This clonotype was sampled from a human donor in a cohort sampled during active COVID-19. V gene TRBV7-2 combines with J gene TRBJ2-7; 9 bases fit TRBD2. The CDR3 protein is CASSLGGGGRMSYEQYF. DNA of the CDR3: TGTGCCAGCAGCTTGGGCGGGGGGGGGCGGATGTCCTACGAGCAGTACTTC. The whole variable domain, filled in from reference TRBV7-2 and TRBJ2-7, reads GAGVSQSPSNKVTEKGKDVELRCDPISGHTALYWYRQSLGQGLEFLIYFQGNSAPDKSGLPSDRFSAERTGGSVSTLTIQRTQQEDSAVYLCASSLGGGGRMSYEQYFGPGTRLTVT.